Listed below are T cell receptor beta chains from one sample, sequenced in a study of control samples from healthy donors and cancer patients. Measured with immunoSEQ multiplex PCR; TCRdb has only the in-frame clones, and not every one. In the table there are some 80,000 clones, 70% to 90% of which are singletons. The sequenced material came from PBMCs. Every receptor here comes from a woman in her sixties with head and neck cancer. CDR3s include the opening cysteine and the closing phenylalanine or tryptophan. D genes are given only for firm matches. Clone size appears in some rows only: once, few, many, or a class for an expanded clone.

V	D	size	J	DNA	CDR3
TRBV5-1	TRBD2	.	TRBJ2-3	TGCGCCAGCAGCTTATTCGGACTAGCGGGAGGTTCTAGCACAGATACGCAGTATTTT	CASSLFGLAGGSSTDTQYF
TRBV13	TRBD1	.	TRBJ2-7	TGTGCCAGCAGCCCAGGGACAGGTTATACCTACGAGCAGTACTTC	CASSPGTGYTYEQYF
TRBV27	TRBD2	.	TRBJ2-3	TGTGCCAGCAGTTCCTCGCGACTAGCGGGAGGGCTTACGCAGTATTTT	CASSSSRLAGGLTQYF
TRBV6-2/TRBV6-3	.	once	TRBJ2-5	TGTGCCAGCAGTTACATTAGGGGGAGACAGGCAGCAGAGACCCAGTACTTC	CASSYIRGRQAAETQYF
TRBV2	.	once	TRBJ1-3	TGTGCCAGCACTACCGGGACGCCAGGAAACACCATATATTTT	CASTTGTPGNTIYF
TRBV28	.	.	TRBJ2-7	TGTGCCAGCAGTGTGAGCAGGGGGACTTACGAGCAGTACTTC	CASSVSRGTYEQYF
TRBV27	.	.	TRBJ1-2	TGTGCCAGCAGGGGGGACGGCGGTGGCTACACCTTC	CASRGDGGGYTF
TRBV12-3/TRBV12-4	.	.	TRBJ2-1	TGTGCCAGCAGTTTTAATTCAGGCAATGAGCAGTTCTTC	CASSFNSGNEQFF
TRBV18	TRBD2	.	TRBJ2-3	TGTGCCAGCGCACCGGGACTAGCGGGAGGAAGCACAGATACGCAGTATTTT	CASAPGLAGGSTDTQYF
TRBV5-1	TRBD1	.	TRBJ2-5	TGCGCCAGCAGCTTGGTAAGGGGGCAACAAGAGACCCAGTACTTC	CASSLVRGQQETQYF
TRBV5-4	.	.	TRBJ2-7	TGTGCCAGCAGCTCCGGGACCCCTCAGGGCTACGAGCAGTACTTC	CASSSGTPQGYEQYF
TRBV6-1	.	.	TRBJ2-3	TGTGCCAGCAGTGGATATGCAGGGGGGAAGACAGATACGCAGTATTTT	CASSGYAGGKTDTQYF
TRBV7-7	TRBD2	few	TRBJ2-5	TGTGCCAGCAGCTTACTAGCGGGCGTGGAGACCCAGTACTTC	CASSLLAGVETQYF
TRBV12-3/TRBV12-4	TRBD1	.	TRBJ2-5	TGTGCCAGCAGTATGGACAGGAAAGAGACCCAGTACTTC	CASSMDRKETQYF
TRBV30	TRBD1	.	TRBJ1-6	TGTGCCTGGGGTACAGGGGGGAGTTTTAATTCACCCCTCCACTTT	CAWGTGGSFNSPLHF
TRBV9	TRBD2	few	TRBJ2-2	TGTGCCAGCAGCCCCAACCTAGCGGGAACCTCGACCGGGGAGCTGTTTTTT	CASSPNLAGTSTGELFF
TRBV4-1	TRBD1	.	TRBJ2-7	TGCGCCAGCAGCCCTGCGGACAGGGTGAGGAACGAGCAGTACTTC	CASSPADRVRNEQYF
TRBV7-9	.	.	TRBJ2-1	TGTGCCAGCAGCTTGCTAGCGCCCACCGGCTACAATGAGCAGTTCTTC	CASSLLAPTGYNEQFF
TRBV11-3	.	.	TRBJ2-5	TGTGCCAGCAGCTTAGACTTCCAAGAGACCCAGTACTTC	CASSLDFQETQYF
TRBV5-1	TRBD1	.	TRBJ2-1	TGCGCCAGCAGCCTAAGACAGGGTGGCTATGAGCAGTTCTTC	CASSLRQGGYEQFF
TRBV3-1/TRBV3-2	.	.	TRBJ1-3	TGTGCCAGCAGCTTACAGGGTTCTGGAAACACCATATATTTT	CASSLQGSGNTIYF
TRBV4-2	.	.	TRBJ2-3	TGTGCCAGCAGCCAAGATCTTGGTGTATACAATACGCAGTATTTT	CASSQDLGVYNTQYF
TRBV12-3/TRBV12-4	TRBD1	.	TRBJ1-2	TGTGCCAGCAGCGGACCGAGGGGGCGCGGCTACACCTTC	CASSGPRGRGYTF
TRBV19	.	.	TRBJ1-1	TGTGCCAGTAGCGCAGAGAGGGGTGACACTGAAGCTTTCTTT	CASSAERGDTEAFF
TRBV2	.	few	TRBJ2-5	TGTGCCAGCGGATATAACCGCCTCCCGCCTCAAGAGACCCAGTACTTC	CASGYNRLPPQETQYF
TRBV27	TRBD2	.	TRBJ2-7	TGTGCCAGCAGTGGACGAGGAGGGACTAGCGGGCCATCGCTCTACGAGCAGTACTTC	CASSGRGGTSGPSLYEQYF